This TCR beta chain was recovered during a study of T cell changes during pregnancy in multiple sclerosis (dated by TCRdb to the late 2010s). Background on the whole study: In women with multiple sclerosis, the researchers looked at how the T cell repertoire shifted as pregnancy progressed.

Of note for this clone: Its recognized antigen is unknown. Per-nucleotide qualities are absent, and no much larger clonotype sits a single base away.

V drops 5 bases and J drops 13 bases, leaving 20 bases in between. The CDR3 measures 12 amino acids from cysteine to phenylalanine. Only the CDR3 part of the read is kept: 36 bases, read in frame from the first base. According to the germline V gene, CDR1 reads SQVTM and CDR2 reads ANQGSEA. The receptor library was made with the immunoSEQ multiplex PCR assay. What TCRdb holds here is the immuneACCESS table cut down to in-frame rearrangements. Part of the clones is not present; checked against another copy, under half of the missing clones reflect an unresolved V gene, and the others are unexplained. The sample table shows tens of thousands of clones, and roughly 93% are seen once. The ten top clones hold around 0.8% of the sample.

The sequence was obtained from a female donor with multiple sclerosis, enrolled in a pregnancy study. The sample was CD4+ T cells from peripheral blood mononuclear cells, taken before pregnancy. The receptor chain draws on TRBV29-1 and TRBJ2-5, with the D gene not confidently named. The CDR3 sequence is CSVLPQRPPPYF. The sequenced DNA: TGCAGCGTTCTCCCCCAGCGACCGCCCCCGTACTTC. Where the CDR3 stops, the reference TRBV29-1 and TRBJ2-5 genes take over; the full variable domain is SAVISQKPSRDICQRGTSLTIQCQVDSQVTMMFWYRQQPGQSLTLIATANQGSEATYESGFVIDKFPISRPNLTFSTLTVSNMSPEDSSIYLCSVLPQRPPPYFGPGTRLLVL.